This T cell receptor (beta chain) was profiled in a study of blood T cell repertoires in COVID-19. Overall study context: Material from acute and convalescent COVID-19 was sourced from the United States, Italy and Spain. PBMCs, B-cell-depleted T cells, or T cells provided the cDNA or gDNA that made up the material.

V shed 7 bases, J shed 5 bases, and the junction held 4 bases outside the gene matches. Germline assignment: CDR1 LGHDT and CDR2 YNNKEL (reference sequence). This CDR3 has 13 amino acids. Per the original data handling: Reference gene primer amplification gave nucleated cell count estimates. Profiled with immunoSEQ multiplex PCR; TCRdb holds only in-frame clones, not every one. That table gives V, J and clone size, and the DNA gave D and trimming. The table lists about 180,000 clones, 80% to 90% of them singletons, with 7% to 10% in the top ten. The J gene is TRBJ2-2, the V gene TRBV3-1 (or the pseudogene TRBV3-2); 7 nucleotides agree with TRBD1. Sequenced material: peripheral blood. The TCR comes from a man aged 50 or older with active or convalescent COVID-19. The CDR3 loop is CASTTQGTGELFF. In DNA, the CDR3 is TGTGCCAGCACAACACAGGGGACCGGGGAGCTGTTTTTT.